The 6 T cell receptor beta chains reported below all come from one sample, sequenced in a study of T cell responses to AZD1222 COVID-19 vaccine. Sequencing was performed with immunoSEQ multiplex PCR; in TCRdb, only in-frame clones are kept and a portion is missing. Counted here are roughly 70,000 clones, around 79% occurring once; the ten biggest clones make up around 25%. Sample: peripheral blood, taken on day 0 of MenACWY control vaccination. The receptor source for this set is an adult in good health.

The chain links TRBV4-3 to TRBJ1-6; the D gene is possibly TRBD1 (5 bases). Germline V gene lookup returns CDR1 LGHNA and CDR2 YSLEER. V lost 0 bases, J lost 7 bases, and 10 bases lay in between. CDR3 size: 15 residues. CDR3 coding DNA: TGCGCCAGCAGCCAAGATGGGGGGACGAATTCACCCCTCCACTTT. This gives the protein CASSQDGGTNSPLHF.

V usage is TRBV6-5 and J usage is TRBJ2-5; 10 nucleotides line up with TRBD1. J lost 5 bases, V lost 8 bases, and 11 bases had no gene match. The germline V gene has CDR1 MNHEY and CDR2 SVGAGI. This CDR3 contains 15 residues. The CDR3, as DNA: TGTGCCAGCTCTCGCGGGACAGGGGTTGGGGAGACCCAGTACTTC. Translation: CASSRGTGVGETQYF.

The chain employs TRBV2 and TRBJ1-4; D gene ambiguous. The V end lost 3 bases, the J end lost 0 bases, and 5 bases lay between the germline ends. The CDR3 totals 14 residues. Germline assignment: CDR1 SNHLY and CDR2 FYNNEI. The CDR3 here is CASSESATNEKLFF. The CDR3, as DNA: TGTGCCAGCAGTGAGTCTGCAACTAATGAAAAACTGTTTTTT.

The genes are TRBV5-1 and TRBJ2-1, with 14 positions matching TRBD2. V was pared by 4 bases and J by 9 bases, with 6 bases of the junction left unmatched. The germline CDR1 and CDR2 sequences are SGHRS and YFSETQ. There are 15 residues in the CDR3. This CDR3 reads CASSETSGGAFEQFF. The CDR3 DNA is TGCGCCAGCAGCGAGACTAGCGGGGGGGCGTTTGAGCAGTTCTTC.

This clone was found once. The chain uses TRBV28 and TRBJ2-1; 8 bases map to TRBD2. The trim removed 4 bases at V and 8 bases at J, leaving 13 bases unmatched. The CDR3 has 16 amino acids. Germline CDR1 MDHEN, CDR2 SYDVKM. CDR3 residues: CASSSPGTSRIYEQFF. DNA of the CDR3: TGTGCCAGCAGTTCCCCCGGGACTAGTAGGATCTATGAGCAGTTCTTC. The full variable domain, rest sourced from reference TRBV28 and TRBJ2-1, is DVKVTQSSRYLVKRTGEKVFLECVQDMDHENMFWYRQDPGLGLRLIYFSYDVKMKEKGDIPEGYSVSREKKERFSLILESASTNQTSMYLCASSSPGTSRIYEQFFGPGTRLTVL.

The CDR3: CASSPEPQGELFF. In DNA, the CDR3 is TGTGCCAGCAGCCCCGAACCTCAGGGGGAGCTGTTTTTT. This chain connects TRBV5-6 to TRBJ2-2; no clear D gene. Germline assignment: CDR1 SGHDT and CDR2 YYEEEE. The V gene lost 4 bases and the J gene lost 8 bases, with 12 bases spanning the gap. The CDR3 is 13 residues long.